A few counts support the clone carrying this T cell receptor (beta chain). Its antigen is undetermined. These data belong to a study of blood T cells in healthy people across ages. The CDR3 contains 18 residues. CDR1 is MNHEY, CDR2 SMNVEV, per germline (reference sequence). With 8 bases clipped from V and 0 bases from J, the junction kept 12 bases outside the gene matches. General study points: The long-lived group displayed more naive CD4+ cells, plus higher diversity, than the aged donors did.

Through a sample-barcoded 5' primer and a J-beta primer mix, a second PCR was run for about 6 to 11 cycles. Via MiXCR, TCRdb re-called the 5' RACE reads, giving one row per CDR3 protein. This table holds 1.5 million to 2 million distinct CDR3 sequences, around 36% found once. Each donor had about 10 milliliters of peripheral blood drawn. A minimum of 5.5 micrograms of total RNA was extracted per sample. Input material: blood. The TCR originated in a woman aged 25 to 39 in good health. The gene calls are TRBV27 and TRBJ2-6; TRBD1 matches at 8 bases. This chain's CDR3 is CASRPGGTLLSGANVLTF. CDR3 in DNA: TGTGCCAGCCGACCAGGGGGCACACTACTCTCTGGGGCCAACGTCCTGACTTTC.